A selection of T cell receptor beta chains follows, all from one sample in a study of neurological immune-mediated disorders. TCRdb itself ran the 5' RACE reads through MiXCR, one entry per CDR3 protein. The sample has roughly 41,000 distinct CDR3 sequences; 11% are singletons. The sequenced material came from PBMCs. The receptors were sampled from a man aged 55 to 70 with HTLV-1-associated myelopathy (HAM/TSP). CDR3s include the opening cysteine and the closing phenylalanine or tryptophan. The order of the fields is D gene, J gene, clone size, V gene, CDR3 DNA, CDR3 protein. D genes are given only for firm matches. For some rows the clone size is stated as once, few or many, or as a class when expanded; others skip it.

d_call: TRBD1
j_call: TRBJ1-1
clone_size: many
v_call: TRBV5-1
cdr3_nt: TGCGCCAGCAGACCCCCCGGGACAGGGAAGGAGAACACTGAAGCTTTCTTT
cdr3_aa: CASRPPGTGKENTEAFF

d_call: -
j_call: TRBJ2-1
clone_size: many
v_call: TRBV7-2
cdr3_nt: TGTGCCAGCAGCTTAGCTAACGGGAACGGTGAGCAGTTCTTC
cdr3_aa: CASSLANGNGEQFF

d_call: -
j_call: TRBJ2-1
clone_size: many
v_call: TRBV5-1
cdr3_nt: TGCGCCAGCAGCCCCGGCCAGGCTAAGTCCTACAATGAGCAGTTCTTC
cdr3_aa: CASSPGQAKSYNEQFF

d_call: -
j_call: TRBJ1-1
clone_size: many
v_call: TRBV4-3
cdr3_nt: TGCGCCAGCAGCCAAGATCTGGAAGTGCGCACTGAAGCTTTCTTT
cdr3_aa: CASSQDLEVRTEAFF

d_call: -
j_call: TRBJ1-1
clone_size: many
v_call: TRBV7-8
cdr3_nt: TGTGCCAGCAGCTTAGTTGGGGGAAGGGCTGAAGCTTTCTTT
cdr3_aa: CASSLVGGRAEAFF

d_call: -
j_call: TRBJ2-1
clone_size: many
v_call: TRBV12-3/TRBV12-4
cdr3_nt: TGTGCCAGCAGTTTCCAGGGACAGACATACTACAGCGGGAAAAACAATGAGCAGTTCTTC
cdr3_aa: CASSFQGQTYYSGKNNEQFF

d_call: TRBD1
j_call: TRBJ2-7
clone_size: medium-sized
v_call: TRBV29-1
cdr3_nt: TGCAGCGCAGCCCCGGGACAGGGAGCCGGGGAGCAGTACTTC
cdr3_aa: CSAAPGQGAGEQYF

d_call: -
j_call: TRBJ1-6
clone_size: many
v_call: TRBV12-3/TRBV12-4
cdr3_nt: TGTGCCAGCACCTTCGGGGGTTCACCCCTCCACTTT
cdr3_aa: CASTFGGSPLHF

d_call: TRBD2
j_call: TRBJ2-3
clone_size: many
v_call: TRBV20-1
cdr3_nt: TGCAGTGCTAGCGGGACTAGCGGGAGTACAGATACGCAGTATTTT
cdr3_aa: CSASGTSGSTDTQYF

d_call: -
j_call: TRBJ2-5
clone_size: many
v_call: TRBV20-1
cdr3_nt: TGCAGTGCTAGGGACAGCACTACTGAGACCCAGTACTTC
cdr3_aa: CSARDSTTETQYF

d_call: -
j_call: TRBJ2-2
clone_size: many
v_call: TRBV12-3/TRBV12-4
cdr3_nt: TGTGCCAGCAGTTTAGGAGGGGGGCATAACACCGGGGAGCTGTTTTTT
cdr3_aa: CASSLGGGHNTGELFF

d_call: TRBD1
j_call: TRBJ2-7
clone_size: many
v_call: TRBV28
cdr3_nt: TGTGCCAGCAGGGAGGGGGGAACAGGGGGGTACGAGCAGTACTTC
cdr3_aa: CASREGGTGGYEQYF

d_call: -
j_call: TRBJ1-1
clone_size: -
v_call: TRBV24-1
cdr3_nt: TGTGCCACCAGTGATGCTCTATGTCTGGAAGCTTTCTTT
cdr3_aa: CATSDALCLEAFF